This T cell receptor beta chain came from a study of blood T cell repertoires in COVID-19. Looking at the study overall: Specimens from acute and convalescent COVID-19 originated in the United States, Italy and Spain. T cells, B-cell-depleted T cells, or PBMCs provided the cDNA or gDNA that served as material.

This clone has just a few counts. Sequencing was performed with immunoSEQ multiplex PCR; in TCRdb, only in-frame clones are kept and a portion is missing. Among roughly 390,000 clones, around 84% were seen once, and the ten largest hold about 3.6%. The source of this sequence is a woman between 18 and 30 years old with acute or convalescent COVID-19. The sample comprised peripheral blood.

CDR3 sequence reads: CATSDSGGSSQPQHF. In DNA form, the CDR3 reads TGTGCCACCAGTGATTCGGGGGGCTCTAGTCAGCCCCAGCATTTT. The rearrangement joins TRBV24-1 to TRBJ1-5, with a weak D call TRBD1 (6 bases). Trimming shortened V by 2 bases and J by 6 bases, and 13 bases separated the two germline ends. Germline lookup yields CDR1 KGHDR and CDR2 SFDVKD. This CDR3 is built from 15 residues.